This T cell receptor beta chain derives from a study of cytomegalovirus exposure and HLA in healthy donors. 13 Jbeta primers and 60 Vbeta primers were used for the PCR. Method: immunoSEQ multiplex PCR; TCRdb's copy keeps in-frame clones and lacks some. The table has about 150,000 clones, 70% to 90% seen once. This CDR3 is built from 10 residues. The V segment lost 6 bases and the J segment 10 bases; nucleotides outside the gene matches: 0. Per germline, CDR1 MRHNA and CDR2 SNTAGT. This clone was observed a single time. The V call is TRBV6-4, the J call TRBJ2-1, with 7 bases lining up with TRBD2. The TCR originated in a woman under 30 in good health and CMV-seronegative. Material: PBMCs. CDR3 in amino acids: CASRGGEQFF. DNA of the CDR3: TGTGCCAGCAGGGGGGGGGAGCAGTTCTTC.